The clone carrying this T cell receptor (beta chain) appeared a few times. This record belongs to a study of PD-L1 blockade in urothelial cancer. Study summary: From 0 to 3 prior chemotherapy regimens had been given to the patients. At 3 weeks (second dose) and 6 weeks after starting treatment, blood was analyzed.

Time point reported: pretreatment peripheral blood. Sequencing used immunoSEQ multiplex PCR; TCRdb keeps in-frame clones, though not all of them. Among tens of thousands of clones, approximately 72% were seen once, and the ten largest hold roughly 4%. The V gene's germline CDR1 is SGHAT and CDR2 FQNNGV. V gave up 5 bases and J gave up 4 bases, with 20 bases separating them. CDR3 length: 16 amino acids. The input for sequencing was PBMCs, taken around atezolizumab (anti-PD-L1) treatment. This TCR came from a man between 65 and 85 years old with urothelial cancer. The V call is TRBV11-2, the J call TRBJ1-1; perhaps TRBD1 as D (5 bases). The CDR3 sequence: CASSTPGGERATEAFF. The CDR3 nucleotides read TGTGCCAGCAGCACCCCGGGAGGGGAGAGGGCCACTGAAGCTTTCTTT.